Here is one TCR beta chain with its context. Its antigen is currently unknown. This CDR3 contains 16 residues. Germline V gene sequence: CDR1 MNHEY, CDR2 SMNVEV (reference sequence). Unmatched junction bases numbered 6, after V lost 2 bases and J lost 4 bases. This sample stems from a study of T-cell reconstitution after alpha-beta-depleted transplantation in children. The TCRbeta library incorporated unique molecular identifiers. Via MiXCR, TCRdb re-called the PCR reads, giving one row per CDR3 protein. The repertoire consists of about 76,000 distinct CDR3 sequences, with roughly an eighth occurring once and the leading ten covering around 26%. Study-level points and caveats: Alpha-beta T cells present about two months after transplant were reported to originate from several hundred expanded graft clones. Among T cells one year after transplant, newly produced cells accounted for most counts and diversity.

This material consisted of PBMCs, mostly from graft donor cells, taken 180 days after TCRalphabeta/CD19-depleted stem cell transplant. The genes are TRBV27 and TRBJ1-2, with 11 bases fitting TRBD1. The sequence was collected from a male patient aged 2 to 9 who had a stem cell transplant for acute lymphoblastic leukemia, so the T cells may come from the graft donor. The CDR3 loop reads CASSLVMGQGGYGYTF. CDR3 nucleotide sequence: TGTGCCAGCAGTTTAGTTATGGGACAGGGGGGCTATGGCTACACCTTC.